This is a list of T cell receptor beta chains from one sample in a study of regulatory T cells in long-lasting Graves disease. TCRdb re-called the multiplex PCR reads through MiXCR, storing one row per CDR3 protein. The data show around 400,000 distinct CDR3 sequences, roughly 15% seen once. Sequenced material: peripheral blood mononuclear cells (PBMCs), taken at new diagnosis, from a patient treated with antithyroid drugs. The source is a female donor with Graves disease. Both conserved end residues are part of each CDR3. D genes are given only for firm matches. Clone size appears in some rows only: once, few, many, or a class for an expanded clone.

clone size: many
J gene: TRBJ2-1
V gene: TRBV13
D gene: NA
CDR3 protein: CASSYPSLGESYNEQFF
CDR3 DNA: TGTGCCAGCAGCTACCCCTCTCTGGGGGAATCCTACAATGAGCAGTTCTTC

clone size: many
J gene: TRBJ1-5
V gene: TRBV30
D gene: NA
CDR3 protein: CAWSVAGFGQPQHF
CDR3 DNA: TGTGCCTGGAGTGTAGCTGGATTTGGTCAGCCCCAGCATTTT

clone size: many
J gene: TRBJ1-2
V gene: TRBV2
D gene: TRBD1
CDR3 protein: CASVGQGNYGYTF
CDR3 DNA: TGTGCCAGCGTCGGACAGGGGAACTATGGCTACACCTTC

clone size: NA
J gene: TRBJ1-1
V gene: TRBV12-3/TRBV12-4
D gene: TRBD1
CDR3 protein: CASSLVTRDRRPNTEAFF
CDR3 DNA: TGTGCCAGCAGTTTGGTAACCCGGGACAGAAGACCGAACACTGAAGCTTTCTTT

clone size: few
J gene: TRBJ2-7
V gene: TRBV7-9
D gene: NA
CDR3 protein: CASSPPPADLQYF
CDR3 DNA: TGTGCCAGCAGCCCGCCTCCAGCAGACTTGCAGTACTTC

clone size: many
J gene: TRBJ2-3
V gene: TRBV20-1
D gene: NA
CDR3 protein: CSARDPRPDTQYF
CDR3 DNA: TGCAGTGCTAGAGATCCCCGCCCAGATACGCAGTATTTT

clone size: few
J gene: TRBJ2-2
V gene: TRBV12-3/TRBV12-4
D gene: NA
CDR3 protein: CASRLDGELFF
CDR3 DNA: TGTGCCAGCCGGCTGGACGGGGAGCTGTTTTTT

clone size: many
J gene: TRBJ1-5
V gene: TRBV6-1
D gene: NA
CDR3 protein: CASSESVAPPNQPQHF
CDR3 DNA: TGTGCCAGCAGTGAAAGTGTAGCTCCCCCCAATCAGCCCCAGCATTTT

clone size: few
J gene: TRBJ1-4
V gene: TRBV7-9
D gene: NA
CDR3 protein: CASSGQFNEKLFF
CDR3 DNA: TGTGCCAGCAGCGGACAGTTTAATGAAAAACTGTTTTTT

clone size: many
J gene: TRBJ2-1
V gene: TRBV6-5
D gene: NA
CDR3 protein: CASSYSILETRFF
CDR3 DNA: TGTGCCAGCAGTTACTCCATACTAGAGACCAGGTTCTTC

clone size: many
J gene: TRBJ1-2
V gene: TRBV7-2
D gene: TRBD1
CDR3 protein: CASSLPGTGRNYGYTF
CDR3 DNA: TGTGCCAGCAGCTTACCAGGGACAGGGAGAAACTATGGCTACACCTTC

clone size: few
J gene: TRBJ2-1
V gene: TRBV13
D gene: NA
CDR3 protein: CASSFPEAIAQFF
CDR3 DNA: TGTGCCAGCAGCTTTCCGGAAGCTATTGCGCAGTTCTTC

clone size: NA
J gene: TRBJ2-2
V gene: TRBV7-9
D gene: TRBD2
CDR3 protein: CASSPGTSGSGELFF
CDR3 DNA: TGTGCCAGCAGCCCTGGGACTAGCGGCTCCGGGGAGCTGTTTTTT

clone size: many
J gene: TRBJ2-1
V gene: TRBV7-9
D gene: NA
CDR3 protein: CASSLVELARNEQFF
CDR3 DNA: TGTGCCAGCAGCTTAGTTGAACTAGCTAGGAATGAGCAGTTCTTC

clone size: few
J gene: TRBJ2-2
V gene: TRBV7-2
D gene: NA
CDR3 protein: CASSFRDVTGELFF
CDR3 DNA: TGTGCCAGCAGCTTTCGGGACGTTACCGGGGAGCTGTTTTTT

clone size: few
J gene: TRBJ2-3
V gene: TRBV10-3
D gene: TRBD2
CDR3 protein: CAISGTSGHTDTQYF
CDR3 DNA: TGTGCCATCAGCGGGACTAGCGGTCACACAGATACGCAGTATTTT

clone size: NA
J gene: TRBJ2-1
V gene: TRBV30
D gene: NA
CDR3 protein: CAWTLGTYYNEQFF
CDR3 DNA: TGTGCCTGGACACTGGGGACTTACTACAATGAGCAGTTCTTC

clone size: many
J gene: TRBJ2-5
V gene: TRBV6-1
D gene: TRBD1
CDR3 protein: CASNDLNRGKETQYF
CDR3 DNA: TGTGCCAGCAACGACCTAAACAGGGGAAAAGAGACCCAGTACTTC

clone size: many
J gene: TRBJ2-1
V gene: TRBV7-2
D gene: TRBD1
CDR3 protein: CASSLAGTDSYNEQFF
CDR3 DNA: TGTGCCAGCAGTCTCGCCGGGACAGACTCCTACAATGAGCAGTTCTTC

clone size: NA
J gene: TRBJ1-1
V gene: TRBV25-1
D gene: TRBD1
CDR3 protein: CASSLGTGGGPRGTEAFF
CDR3 DNA: TGTGCCAGCAGTCTCGGGACAGGGGGCGGACCTAGGGGCACTGAAGCTTTCTTT

clone size: NA
J gene: TRBJ2-6
V gene: TRBV4-2
D gene: NA
CDR3 protein: CASSPEPGGRPSGANVLTF
CDR3 DNA: TGTGCCAGCAGCCCTGAGCCGGGTGGCAGACCCTCTGGGGCCAACGTCCTGACTTTC

clone size: many
J gene: TRBJ2-6
V gene: TRBV28
D gene: NA
CDR3 protein: CASRLSGANVLTF
CDR3 DNA: TGTGCCAGCAGGCTCTCTGGGGCCAACGTCCTGACTTTC

clone size: many
J gene: TRBJ1-4
V gene: TRBV6-2/TRBV6-3
D gene: TRBD1
CDR3 protein: CASSYQQGAATNEKLFF
CDR3 DNA: TGTGCCAGCAGTTACCAACAGGGGGCGGCAACTAATGAAAAACTGTTTTTT

clone size: many
J gene: TRBJ1-5
V gene: TRBV28
D gene: NA
CDR3 protein: CASSSPQGTHQPQHF
CDR3 DNA: TGTGCCAGCAGTTCACCGCAGGGGACTCATCAGCCCCAGCATTTT

clone size: many
J gene: TRBJ2-7
V gene: TRBV20-1
D gene: TRBD2
CDR3 protein: CSARTVTSGFPSYEQYF
CDR3 DNA: TGCAGTGCCCGGACCGTGACTAGCGGGTTTCCCTCCTACGAGCAGTACTTC

clone size: few
J gene: TRBJ1-2
V gene: TRBV27
D gene: NA
CDR3 protein: CASSSFSGMPYGYTF
CDR3 DNA: TGTGCCAGCAGTTCCTTCAGCGGAATGCCCTATGGCTACACCTTC

clone size: many
J gene: TRBJ1-3
V gene: TRBV13
D gene: TRBD1
CDR3 protein: CASSPDRDFKTIYF
CDR3 DNA: TGTGCCAGCAGCCCAGACAGGGATTTTAAGACCATATATTTT

clone size: many
J gene: TRBJ1-1
V gene: TRBV5-1
D gene: NA
CDR3 protein: CASSLRGNTEAFF
CDR3 DNA: TGTGCCAGCAGCTTAAGGGGGAACACTGAAGCTTTCTTT

clone size: many
J gene: TRBJ2-3
V gene: TRBV7-3
D gene: NA
CDR3 protein: CASSPSSSDTQYF
CDR3 DNA: TGTGCCAGCAGCCCTAGTAGCTCAGATACGCAGTATTTT

clone size: many
J gene: TRBJ1-5
V gene: TRBV6-5
D gene: NA
CDR3 protein: CASSYSTQGFNQPQHF
CDR3 DNA: TGTGCCAGCAGTTACTCGACGCAGGGGTTTAATCAGCCCCAGCATTTT

clone size: many
J gene: TRBJ2-1
V gene: TRBV9
D gene: NA
CDR3 protein: CASSPGGGDNEQFF
CDR3 DNA: TGTGCCAGCAGCCCGGGTGGGGGCGACAATGAGCAGTTCTTC

clone size: NA
J gene: TRBJ2-3
V gene: TRBV6-2/TRBV6-3
D gene: NA
CDR3 protein: CATRAIDTQYF
CDR3 DNA: TGTGCCACCAGGGCTATAGATACGCAGTATTTT

clone size: many
J gene: TRBJ1-1
V gene: TRBV28
D gene: NA
CDR3 protein: CASSFGWIAFF
CDR3 DNA: TGTGCCAGCAGTTTCGGGTGGATAGCTTTCTTT

clone size: many
J gene: TRBJ2-5
V gene: TRBV7-3
D gene: NA
CDR3 protein: CASSSGPKETQYF
CDR3 DNA: TGTGCCAGCAGCTCCGGGCCCAAAGAGACCCAGTACTTC

clone size: many
J gene: TRBJ2-5
V gene: TRBV4-1
D gene: TRBD1
CDR3 protein: CASSRSGTGLQETQYF
CDR3 DNA: TGCGCCAGCAGCCGATCCGGGACAGGGCTTCAAGAGACCCAGTACTTC

clone size: many
J gene: TRBJ2-3
V gene: TRBV6-2/TRBV6-3
D gene: TRBD2
CDR3 protein: CASRPLPTSGISDTQYF
CDR3 DNA: TGTGCCAGCAGACCCTTACCGACTAGCGGGATCTCAGATACGCAGTATTTT

clone size: NA
J gene: TRBJ2-7
V gene: TRBV19
D gene: TRBD2
CDR3 protein: CASSLTPGLAGGSYEQYF
CDR3 DNA: TGTGCCAGTAGTCTCACCCCGGGACTAGCGGGAGGATCCTACGAGCAGTACTTC

clone size: NA
J gene: TRBJ2-7
V gene: TRBV4-3
D gene: TRBD2
CDR3 protein: CASSQGLAGGPGEQYF
CDR3 DNA: TGCGCCAGCAGCCAAGGTCTAGCGGGAGGGCCGGGCGAGCAGTACTTC

clone size: NA
J gene: TRBJ2-5
V gene: TRBV12-3/TRBV12-4
D gene: TRBD2
CDR3 protein: CASFSGVFLAGGRETQYF
CDR3 DNA: TGTGCCAGCTTCAGTGGTGTTTTTCTAGCGGGGGGACGGGAGACCCAGTACTTC

clone size: many
J gene: TRBJ2-4
V gene: TRBV7-3
D gene: TRBD1
CDR3 protein: CASSLNRGDDKNIQYF
CDR3 DNA: TGTGCCAGCAGCTTAAACAGGGGGGATGACAAAAACATTCAGTACTTC

clone size: many
J gene: TRBJ1-2
V gene: TRBV3-1
D gene: NA
CDR3 protein: CASSPYRGYGYTF
CDR3 DNA: TGTGCCAGCAGTCCTTATAGGGGTTATGGCTACACCTTC

clone size: few
J gene: TRBJ2-2
V gene: TRBV12-3/TRBV12-4
D gene: NA
CDR3 protein: CASSLSYPRDTGELFF
CDR3 DNA: TGTGCCAGCAGTTTATCGTATCCGCGGGACACCGGGGAGCTGTTTTTT

clone size: many
J gene: TRBJ2-3
V gene: TRBV13
D gene: TRBD1
CDR3 protein: CASSLWDRVTDTQYF
CDR3 DNA: TGTGCCAGCAGCTTATGGGACAGGGTGACAGATACGCAGTATTTT

clone size: many
J gene: TRBJ1-2
V gene: TRBV6-5
D gene: TRBD1
CDR3 protein: CASSWDIPGQAIYTF
CDR3 DNA: TGTGCCAGCAGTTGGGATATCCCGGGACAGGCCATCTACACCTTC

clone size: many
J gene: TRBJ2-2
V gene: TRBV9
D gene: NA
CDR3 protein: CASSVFLRQGGTGELFF
CDR3 DNA: TGTGCCAGCAGCGTATTTCTCCGGCAGGGAGGCACCGGGGAGCTGTTTTTT

clone size: many
J gene: TRBJ1-2
V gene: TRBV4-3
D gene: NA
CDR3 protein: CASSPGFGRLGGDGYTF
CDR3 DNA: TGCGCCAGCAGCCCAGGGTTTGGCAGGCTTGGAGGTGATGGCTACACCTTC

clone size: NA
J gene: TRBJ2-1
V gene: TRBV20-1
D gene: NA
CDR3 protein: CSARAPAGGEQFF
CDR3 DNA: TGCAGTGCTAGAGCTCCGGCTGGAGGGGAGCAGTTCTTC

clone size: NA
J gene: TRBJ2-5
V gene: TRBV11-2
D gene: TRBD2
CDR3 protein: CASSSTGTSGVVGETQYF
CDR3 DNA: TGTGCCAGCAGCTCAACCGGGACTAGCGGGGTGGTGGGAGAGACCCAGTACTTC

clone size: many
J gene: TRBJ2-7
V gene: TRBV6-2/TRBV6-3
D gene: NA
CDR3 protein: CASSYSSDSSFEQYF
CDR3 DNA: TGTGCCAGCAGTTACTCGTCTGACTCGTCTTTTGAGCAGTACTTC

clone size: many
J gene: TRBJ1-6
V gene: TRBV12-3/TRBV12-4
D gene: NA
CDR3 protein: CASSSDIAPLHF
CDR3 DNA: TGTGCCAGCAGTTCGGACATTGCACCCCTCCACTTT

clone size: many
J gene: TRBJ2-1
V gene: TRBV7-9
D gene: TRBD2
CDR3 protein: CASSATGTSGGVEQFF
CDR3 DNA: TGTGCCAGCAGCGCCACCGGGACTAGCGGGGGGGTTGAGCAGTTCTTC

clone size: once
J gene: TRBJ2-5
V gene: TRBV7-2
D gene: TRBD2
CDR3 protein: CASSYTPGTSGRANQYF
CDR3 DNA: TGTGCCAGCAGTTACACCCCCGGGACTAGCGGGAGGGCTAACCAGTACTTC

clone size: many
J gene: TRBJ1-2
V gene: TRBV28
D gene: TRBD1
CDR3 protein: CASSVSRDRHYGYTF
CDR3 DNA: TGTGCCAGCAGTGTATCCCGGGACAGGCACTATGGCTACACCTTC

clone size: many
J gene: TRBJ1-1
V gene: TRBV11-2
D gene: NA
CDR3 protein: CASSLDPSGQAFF
CDR3 DNA: TGTGCCAGCAGCTTAGATCCGTCCGGACAAGCTTTCTTT